This T cell receptor beta chain was identified in a study of cytomegalovirus exposure and HLA in healthy donors. Remarks on this clone: No antigen is known for it.

Assay: immunoSEQ multiplex PCR; the TCRdb copy retains only in-frame clones and omits some. The profile shows roughly 190,000 clones, roughly 86% of them singletons. Study-wide results and caveats: According to a subsequent analysis, TCR clusters from the first cohort were inclined to appear together in the roughly 120 validation repertoires.

The V end was cut by 2 bases, the J end by 4 bases, with 14 bases between. This CDR3 has 15 amino acids. Germline loops: CDR1 MNHEY, CDR2 SVGAGI. Source material: PBMCs. The receptor's source is a woman aged 18-29 years in good health and CMV-seronegative. This sequence joins TRBV6-5 and TRBJ1-1; D is uncertain. Written as DNA, the CDR3 is TGTGCCAGCAGTTACGGACGGAGGGTTAGCACTGAAGCTTTCTTT. It is translated as CASSYGRRVSTEAFF.